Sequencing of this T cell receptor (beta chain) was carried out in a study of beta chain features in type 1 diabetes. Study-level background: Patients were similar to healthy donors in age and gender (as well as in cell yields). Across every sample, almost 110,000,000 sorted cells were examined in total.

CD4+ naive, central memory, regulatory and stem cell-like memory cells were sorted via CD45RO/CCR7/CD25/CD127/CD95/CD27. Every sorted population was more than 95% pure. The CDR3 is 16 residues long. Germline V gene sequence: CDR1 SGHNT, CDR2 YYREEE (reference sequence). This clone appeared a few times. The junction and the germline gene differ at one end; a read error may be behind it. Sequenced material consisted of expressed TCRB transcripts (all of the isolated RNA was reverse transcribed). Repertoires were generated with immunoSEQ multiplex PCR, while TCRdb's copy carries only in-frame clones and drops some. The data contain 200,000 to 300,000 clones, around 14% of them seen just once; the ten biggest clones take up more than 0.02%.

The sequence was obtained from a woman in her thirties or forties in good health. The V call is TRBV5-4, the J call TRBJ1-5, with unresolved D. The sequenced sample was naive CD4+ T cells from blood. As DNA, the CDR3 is TGCGCCAGCAGCCAAGAGTTCGGCGGATACAATCAGCCCCAGCATTTT. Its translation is CASSQEFGGYNQPQHF.